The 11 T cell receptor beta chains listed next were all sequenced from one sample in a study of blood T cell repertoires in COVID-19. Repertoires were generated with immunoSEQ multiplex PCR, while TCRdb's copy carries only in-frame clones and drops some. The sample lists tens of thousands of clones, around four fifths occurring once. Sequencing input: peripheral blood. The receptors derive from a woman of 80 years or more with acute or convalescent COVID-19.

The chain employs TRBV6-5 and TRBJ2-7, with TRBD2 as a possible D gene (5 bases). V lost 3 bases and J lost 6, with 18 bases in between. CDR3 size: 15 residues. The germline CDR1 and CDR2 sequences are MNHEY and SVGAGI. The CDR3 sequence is CASSYLSGRSGEQYF. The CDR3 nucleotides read TGTGCCAGCAGTTATCTCAGCGGCCGGTCGGGCGAGCAGTACTTC.

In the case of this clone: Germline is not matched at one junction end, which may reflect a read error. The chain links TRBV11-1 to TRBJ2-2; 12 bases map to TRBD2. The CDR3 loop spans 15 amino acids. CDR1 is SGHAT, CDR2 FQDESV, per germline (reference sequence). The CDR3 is CASRRTSGNIGELFF. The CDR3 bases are TGTGCCAGCAGACGGACTAGCGGGAACATCGGGGAGCTGTTTTTT. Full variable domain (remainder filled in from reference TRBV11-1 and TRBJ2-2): EAEVAQSPRYKITEKSQAVAFWCDPISGHATLYWYRQILGQGPELLVQFQDESVVDDSQLPKDRFSAERLKGVDSTLKIQPAELGDSAMYLCASRRTSGNIGELFFGEGSRLTVL.

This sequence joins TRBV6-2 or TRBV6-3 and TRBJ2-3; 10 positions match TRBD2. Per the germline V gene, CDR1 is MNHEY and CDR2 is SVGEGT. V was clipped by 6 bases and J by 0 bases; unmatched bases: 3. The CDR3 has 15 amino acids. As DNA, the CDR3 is TGTGCCAGCAGCTCACTAGCGGGGAGCACAGATACGCAGTATTTT. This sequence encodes CASSSLAGSTDTQYF.

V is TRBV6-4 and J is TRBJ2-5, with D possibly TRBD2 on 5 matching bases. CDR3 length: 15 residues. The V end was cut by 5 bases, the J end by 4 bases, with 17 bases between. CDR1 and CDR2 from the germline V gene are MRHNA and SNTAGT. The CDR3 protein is CASSQAGGEGETQYF. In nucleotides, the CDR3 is TGTGCCAGCAGTCAGGCGGGTGGGGAAGGAGAGACCCAGTACTTC.

The CDR3 loop reads CASGLVLRGNEQFF. The CDR3 DNA reads TGTGCTAGTGGTTTGGTACTAAGGGGCAATGAGCAGTTCTTC. This rearrangement joins TRBV12-5 to TRBJ2-1; possible D gene TRBD1, 5 bases. Trimming removed 0 bases at V and 6 bases at J, with 9 bases between. The CDR3 covers 14 residues. Germline V CDR1 and CDR2: LGHNT, FRNRAP.

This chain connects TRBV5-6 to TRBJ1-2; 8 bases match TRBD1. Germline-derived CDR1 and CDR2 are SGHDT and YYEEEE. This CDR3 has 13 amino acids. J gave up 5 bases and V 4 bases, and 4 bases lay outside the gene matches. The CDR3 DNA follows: TGTGCCAGCAGCCCGGGACAGGCTTATGGCTACACCTTC. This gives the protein CASSPGQAYGYTF.

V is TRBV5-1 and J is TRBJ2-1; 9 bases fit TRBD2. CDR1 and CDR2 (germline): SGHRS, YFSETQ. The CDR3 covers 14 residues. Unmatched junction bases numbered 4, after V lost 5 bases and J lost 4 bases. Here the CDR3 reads CASSGGLAYNEQFF. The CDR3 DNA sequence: TGCGCCAGCAGTGGGGGACTAGCTTACAATGAGCAGTTCTTC.

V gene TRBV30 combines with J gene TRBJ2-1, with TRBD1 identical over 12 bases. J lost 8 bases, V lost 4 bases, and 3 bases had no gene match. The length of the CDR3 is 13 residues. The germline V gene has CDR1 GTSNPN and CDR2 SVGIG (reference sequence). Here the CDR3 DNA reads TGTGCCTGGAAAGGGACAGGGGGCCATGAGCAGTTCTTC. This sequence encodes CAWKGTGGHEQFF.

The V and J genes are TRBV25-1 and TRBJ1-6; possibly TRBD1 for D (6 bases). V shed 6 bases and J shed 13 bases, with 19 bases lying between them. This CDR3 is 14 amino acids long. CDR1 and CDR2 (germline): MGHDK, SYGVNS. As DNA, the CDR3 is TGTGCCAGCAGAGGGGGGGGGAGCTTCGAGCCCCTCCACTTT. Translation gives CASRGGGSFEPLHF.

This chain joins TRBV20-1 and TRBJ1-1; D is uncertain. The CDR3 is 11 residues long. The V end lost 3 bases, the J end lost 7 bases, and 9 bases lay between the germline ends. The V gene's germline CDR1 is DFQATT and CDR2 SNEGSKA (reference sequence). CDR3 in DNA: TGCAGTGCTAGCCACACAAGTGAAGCTTTCTTT. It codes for CSASHTSEAFF.

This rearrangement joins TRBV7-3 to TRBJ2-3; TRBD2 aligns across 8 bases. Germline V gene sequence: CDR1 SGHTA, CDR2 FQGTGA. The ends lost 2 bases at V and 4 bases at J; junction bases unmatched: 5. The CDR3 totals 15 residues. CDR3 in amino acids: CASSLAGGAADTQYF. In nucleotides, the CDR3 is TGTGCCAGCAGCTTAGCCGGGGGGGCCGCAGATACGCAGTATTTT.